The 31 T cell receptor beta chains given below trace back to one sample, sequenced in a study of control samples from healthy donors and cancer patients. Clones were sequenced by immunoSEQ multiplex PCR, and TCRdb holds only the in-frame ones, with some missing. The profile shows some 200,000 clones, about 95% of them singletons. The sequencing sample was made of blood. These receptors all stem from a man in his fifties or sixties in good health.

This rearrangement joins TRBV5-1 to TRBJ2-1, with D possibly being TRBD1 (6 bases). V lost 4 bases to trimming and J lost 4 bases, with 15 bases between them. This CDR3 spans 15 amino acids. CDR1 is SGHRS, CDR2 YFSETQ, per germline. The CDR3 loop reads CASSLRDKVYNEQFF. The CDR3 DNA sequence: TGCGCCAGCAGCCTCCGGGACAAGGTTTACAATGAGCAGTTCTTC.

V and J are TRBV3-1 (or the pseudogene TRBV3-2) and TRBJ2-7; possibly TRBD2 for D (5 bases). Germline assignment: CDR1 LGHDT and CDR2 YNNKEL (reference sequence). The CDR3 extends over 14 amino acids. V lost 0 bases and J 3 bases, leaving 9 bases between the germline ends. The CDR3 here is CASSQDAGGYEQYV. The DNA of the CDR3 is TGTGCCAGCAGCCAAGACGCGGGCGGCTACGAGCAGTACGTC.

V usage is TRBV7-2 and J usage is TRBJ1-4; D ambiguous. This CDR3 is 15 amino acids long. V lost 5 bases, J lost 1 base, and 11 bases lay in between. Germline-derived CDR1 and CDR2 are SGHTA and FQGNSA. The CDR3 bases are TGTGCCAGCAGCCAATGGACGGGAACTAATGAAAAACTGTTTTTT. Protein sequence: CASSQWTGTNEKLFF.

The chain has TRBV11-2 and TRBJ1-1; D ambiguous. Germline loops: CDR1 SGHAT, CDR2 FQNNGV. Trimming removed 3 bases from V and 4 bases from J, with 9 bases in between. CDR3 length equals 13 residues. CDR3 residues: CASSLQQLTEAFF. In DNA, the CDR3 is TGTGCCAGCAGCTTGCAACAGCTCACTGAAGCTTTCTTT. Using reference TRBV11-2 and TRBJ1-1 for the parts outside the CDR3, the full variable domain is EAGVAQSPRYKIIEKRQSVAFWCNPISGHATLYWYQQILGQGPKLLIQFQNNGVVDDSQLPKDRFSAERLKGVDSTLKIQPAKLEDSAVYLCASSLQQLTEAFFGQGTRLTVV.

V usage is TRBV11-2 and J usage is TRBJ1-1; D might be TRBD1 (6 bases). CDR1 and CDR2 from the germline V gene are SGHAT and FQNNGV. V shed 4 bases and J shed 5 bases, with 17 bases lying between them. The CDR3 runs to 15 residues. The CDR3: CASSSLVGGGTEAFF. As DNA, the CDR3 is TGTGCCAGCAGCTCTCTTGTGGGGGGCGGGACTGAAGCTTTCTTT.

CDR3 region: CASSEPGRRSYNEQFF. CDR3 DNA sequence: TGTGCCAGCAGTGAGCCCGGGCGAAGGTCCTACAATGAGCAGTTCTTC. The gene calls are TRBV6-1 and TRBJ2-1; D ambiguous. Germline-derived CDR1 and CDR2 are MNHNS and SASEGT. V was trimmed by 3 bases and J by 1 base, leaving 13 bases between them. This CDR3 has 16 amino acids.

The CDR3 sequence is CASSSKGPRGYTF. Here the CDR3 DNA reads TGCGCCAGCAGCTCGAAAGGTCCCCGTGGCTACACCTTC. The J gene is TRBJ1-2, the V gene TRBV5-1, with D hard to call. V shed 3 bases and J shed 7 bases, with 13 bases lying between them. CDR1 is SGHRS, CDR2 YFSETQ, per germline. This CDR3 is 13 amino acids long.

In DNA, the CDR3 is TGTGCCAGCAGCCCCCTCCGCGTGACAGGAAATGAAAAACTGTTTTTT. Amino acids: CASSPLRVTGNEKLFF. The J gene is TRBJ1-4, the V gene TRBV7-2, with D perhaps TRBD1 (6 bases). Trimming cost V 5 bases and J 5 bases, with 18 bases left between them. The CDR3 runs 16 residues. The germline gives CDR1 SGHTA, CDR2 FQGNSA.

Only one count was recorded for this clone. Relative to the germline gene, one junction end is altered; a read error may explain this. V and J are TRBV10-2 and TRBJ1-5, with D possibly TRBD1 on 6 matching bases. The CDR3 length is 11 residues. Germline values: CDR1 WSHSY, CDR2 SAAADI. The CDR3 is CASSEGGKMDF. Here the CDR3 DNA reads TGCGCCAGCAGTGAAGGGGGGAAGATGGATTTT.

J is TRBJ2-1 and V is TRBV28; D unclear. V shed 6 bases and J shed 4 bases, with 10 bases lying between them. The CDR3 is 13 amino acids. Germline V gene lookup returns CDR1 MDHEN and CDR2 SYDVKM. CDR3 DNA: TGTGCCAGCAGCCCCCAGGATTACAATGAGCAGTTCTTC. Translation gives CASSPQDYNEQFF.

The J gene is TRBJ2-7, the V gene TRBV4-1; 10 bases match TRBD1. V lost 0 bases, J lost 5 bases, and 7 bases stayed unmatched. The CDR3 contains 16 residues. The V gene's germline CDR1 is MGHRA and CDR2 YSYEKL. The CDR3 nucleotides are TGCGCCAGCAGCCAAGATCGGGCGGACAGGGGGAACGAGCAGTACTTC. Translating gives CASSQDRADRGNEQYF.

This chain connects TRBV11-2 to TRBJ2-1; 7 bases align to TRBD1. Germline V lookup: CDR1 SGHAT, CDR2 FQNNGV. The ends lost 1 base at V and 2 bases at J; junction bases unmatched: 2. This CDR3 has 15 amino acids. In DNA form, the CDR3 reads TGTGCCAGCAGCTTAGTGAGGGGGCCCTACAATGAGCAGTTCTTC. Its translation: CASSLVRGPYNEQFF.

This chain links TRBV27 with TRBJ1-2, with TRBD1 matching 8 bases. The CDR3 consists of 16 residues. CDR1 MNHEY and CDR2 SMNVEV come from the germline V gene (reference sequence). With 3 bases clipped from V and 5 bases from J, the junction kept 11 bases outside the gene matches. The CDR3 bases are TGTGCCAGCAGTTTTGCGGGACAGGTCCTGGAGTATGGCTACACCTTC. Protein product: CASSFAGQVLEYGYTF.

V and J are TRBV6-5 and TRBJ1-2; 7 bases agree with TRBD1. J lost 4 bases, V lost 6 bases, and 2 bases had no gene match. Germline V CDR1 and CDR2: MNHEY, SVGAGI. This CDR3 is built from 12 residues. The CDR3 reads CASRGQLYGYTF. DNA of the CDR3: TGTGCCAGCAGGGGACAGCTCTATGGCTACACCTTC.

The chain's CDR3 is CASSTSGPNYGYTF. The CDR3 region has the DNA TGTGCCAGTAGTACGAGCGGACCCAACTATGGCTACACCTTC. The chain is built from TRBV19 and TRBJ1-2; D remains unclear. The CDR3 covers 14 residues. From germline, CDR1 is LNHDA and CDR2 SQIVND (reference sequence). Trimming took off 4 bases at V and 2 bases at J, with 11 bases between the two ends.

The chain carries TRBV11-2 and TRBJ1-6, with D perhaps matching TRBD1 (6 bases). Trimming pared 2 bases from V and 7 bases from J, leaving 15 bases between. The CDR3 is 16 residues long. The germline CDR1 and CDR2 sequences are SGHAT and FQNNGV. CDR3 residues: CASSLRGTIDNSPLHF. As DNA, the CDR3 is TGTGCCAGCAGCTTAAGGGGGACGATAGACAATTCACCCCTCCACTTT.

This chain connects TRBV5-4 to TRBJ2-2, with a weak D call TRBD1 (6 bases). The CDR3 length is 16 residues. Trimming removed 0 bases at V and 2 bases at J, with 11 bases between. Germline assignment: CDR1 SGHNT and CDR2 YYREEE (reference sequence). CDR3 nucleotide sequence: TGTGCCAGCAGCTTGGTGGACAGAATAAACACCGGGGAGCTGTTTTTT. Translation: CASSLVDRINTGELFF.

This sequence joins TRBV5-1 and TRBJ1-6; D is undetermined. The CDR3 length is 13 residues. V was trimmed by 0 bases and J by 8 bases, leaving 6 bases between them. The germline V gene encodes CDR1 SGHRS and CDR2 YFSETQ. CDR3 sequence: CASSLEVDSPLHF. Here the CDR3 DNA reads TGCGCCAGCAGCTTGGAGGTGGATTCACCCCTCCACTTT.

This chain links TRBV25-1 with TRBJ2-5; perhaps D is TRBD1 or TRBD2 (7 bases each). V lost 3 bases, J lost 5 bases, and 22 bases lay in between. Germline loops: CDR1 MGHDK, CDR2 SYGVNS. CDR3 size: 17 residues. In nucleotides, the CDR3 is TGTGCCAGCAGTGAGTTATCGACAGGGAGGGCGCGGGAGACCCAGTACTTC. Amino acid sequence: CASSELSTGRARETQYF. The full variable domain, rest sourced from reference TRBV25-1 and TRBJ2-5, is EADIYQTPRYLVIGTGKKITLECSQTMGHDKMYWYQQDPGMELHLIHYSYGVNSTEKGDLSSESTVSRIRTEHFPLTLESARPSHTSQYLCASSELSTGRARETQYFGPGTRLLVL.

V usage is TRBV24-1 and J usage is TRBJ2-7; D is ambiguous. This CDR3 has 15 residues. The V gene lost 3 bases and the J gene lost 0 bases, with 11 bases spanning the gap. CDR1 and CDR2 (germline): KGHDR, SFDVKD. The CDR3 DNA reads TGTGCCACCAGTGATGCCACCTCGAGCTCCTACGAGCAGTACTTC. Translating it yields CATSDATSSSYEQYF.

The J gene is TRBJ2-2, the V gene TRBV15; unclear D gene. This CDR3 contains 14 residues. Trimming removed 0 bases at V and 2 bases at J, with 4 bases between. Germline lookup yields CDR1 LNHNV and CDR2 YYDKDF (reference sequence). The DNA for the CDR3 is TGTGCCACCAGCAGAGATCTTAACACCGGGGAGCTGTTTTTT. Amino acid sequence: CATSRDLNTGELFF.

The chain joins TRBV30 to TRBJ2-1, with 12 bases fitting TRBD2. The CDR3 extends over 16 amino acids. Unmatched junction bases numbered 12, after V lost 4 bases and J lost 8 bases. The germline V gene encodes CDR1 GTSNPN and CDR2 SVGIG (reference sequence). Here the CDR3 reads CAWNGRSSGGAYEQFF. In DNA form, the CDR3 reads TGTGCCTGGAACGGGAGGTCTAGCGGGGGGGCCTATGAGCAGTTCTTC. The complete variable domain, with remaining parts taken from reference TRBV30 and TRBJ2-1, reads SQTIHQWPATLVQPVGSPLSLECTVEGTSNPNLYWYRQAAGRGLQLLFYSVGIGQISSEVPQNLSASRPQDRQFILSSKKLLLSDSGFYLCAWNGRSSGGAYEQFFGPGTRLTVL.

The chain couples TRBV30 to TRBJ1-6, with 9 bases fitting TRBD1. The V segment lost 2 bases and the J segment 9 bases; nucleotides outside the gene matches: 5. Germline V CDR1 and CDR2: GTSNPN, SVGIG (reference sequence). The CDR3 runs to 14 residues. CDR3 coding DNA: TGTGCCTGGAGTTTATTGACAGGGGGTTCACCCCTCCACTTT. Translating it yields CAWSLLTGGSPLHF.

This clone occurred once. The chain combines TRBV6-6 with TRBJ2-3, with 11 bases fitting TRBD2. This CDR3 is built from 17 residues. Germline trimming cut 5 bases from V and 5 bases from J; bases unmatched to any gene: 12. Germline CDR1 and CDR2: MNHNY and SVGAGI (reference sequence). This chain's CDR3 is CASSLQVAGGPRDTQYF. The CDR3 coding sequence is TGTGCCAGCAGTCTACAGGTAGCGGGGGGGCCAAGAGATACGCAGTATTTT.

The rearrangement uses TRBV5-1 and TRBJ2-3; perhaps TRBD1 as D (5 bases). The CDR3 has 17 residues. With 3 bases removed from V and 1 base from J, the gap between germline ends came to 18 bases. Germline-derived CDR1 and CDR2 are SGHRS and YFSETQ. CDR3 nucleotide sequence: TGCGCCAGCAGCTCTAGGCCGCCGAGCAGGGGCACAGATACGCAGTATTTT. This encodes CASSSRPPSRGTDTQYF.

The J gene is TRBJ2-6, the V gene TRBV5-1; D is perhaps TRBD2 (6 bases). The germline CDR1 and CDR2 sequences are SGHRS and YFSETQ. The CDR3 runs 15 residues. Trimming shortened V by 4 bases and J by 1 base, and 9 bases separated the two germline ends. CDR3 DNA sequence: TGCGCCAGCAGCCCTGGAGGGTCTGGGGCCAACGTCCTGACTTTC. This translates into CASSPGGSGANVLTF.

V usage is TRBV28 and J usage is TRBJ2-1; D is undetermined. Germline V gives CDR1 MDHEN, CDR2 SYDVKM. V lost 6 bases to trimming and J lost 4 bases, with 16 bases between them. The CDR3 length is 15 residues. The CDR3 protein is CASRQLPNTYNEQFF. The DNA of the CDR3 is TGTGCCAGCAGGCAGCTACCAAATACTTACAATGAGCAGTTCTTC. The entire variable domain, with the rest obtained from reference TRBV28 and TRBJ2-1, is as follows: DVKVTQSSRYLVKRTGEKVFLECVQDMDHENMFWYRQDPGLGLRLIYFSYDVKMKEKGDIPEGYSVSREKKERFSLILESASTNQTSMYLCASRQLPNTYNEQFFGPGTRLTVL.

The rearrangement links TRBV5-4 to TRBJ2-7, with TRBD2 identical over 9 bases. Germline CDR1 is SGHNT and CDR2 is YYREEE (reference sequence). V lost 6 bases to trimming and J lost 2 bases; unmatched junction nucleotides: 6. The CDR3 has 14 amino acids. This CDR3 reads CASTPERGAYEQYF. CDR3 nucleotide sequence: TGTGCCAGCACCCCGGAGCGGGGGGCCTACGAGCAGTACTTC.

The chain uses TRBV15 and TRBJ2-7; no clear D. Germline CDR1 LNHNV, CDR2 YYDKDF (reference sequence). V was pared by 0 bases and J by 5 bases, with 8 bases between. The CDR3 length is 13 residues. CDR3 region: CATSRDLGDEQYF. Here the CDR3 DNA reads TGTGCCACCAGCAGAGATCTAGGTGACGAGCAGTACTTC.

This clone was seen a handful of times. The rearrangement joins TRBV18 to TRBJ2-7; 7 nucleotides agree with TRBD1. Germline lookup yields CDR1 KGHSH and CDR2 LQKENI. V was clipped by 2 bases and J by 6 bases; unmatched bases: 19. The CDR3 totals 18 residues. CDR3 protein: CASSPCTRGEGALAEQYV. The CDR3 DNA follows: TGTGCCAGCTCACCATGCACGAGAGGCGAGGGGGCGCTGGCCGAGCAGTACGTC.

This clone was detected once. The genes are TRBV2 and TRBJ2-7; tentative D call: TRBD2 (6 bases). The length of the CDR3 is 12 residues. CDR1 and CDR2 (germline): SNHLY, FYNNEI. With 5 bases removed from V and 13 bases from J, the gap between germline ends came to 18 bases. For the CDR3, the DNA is TGTGCCAGCAGTCGGGATCCGGGACTCATCTACGTC. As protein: CASSRDPGLIYV.